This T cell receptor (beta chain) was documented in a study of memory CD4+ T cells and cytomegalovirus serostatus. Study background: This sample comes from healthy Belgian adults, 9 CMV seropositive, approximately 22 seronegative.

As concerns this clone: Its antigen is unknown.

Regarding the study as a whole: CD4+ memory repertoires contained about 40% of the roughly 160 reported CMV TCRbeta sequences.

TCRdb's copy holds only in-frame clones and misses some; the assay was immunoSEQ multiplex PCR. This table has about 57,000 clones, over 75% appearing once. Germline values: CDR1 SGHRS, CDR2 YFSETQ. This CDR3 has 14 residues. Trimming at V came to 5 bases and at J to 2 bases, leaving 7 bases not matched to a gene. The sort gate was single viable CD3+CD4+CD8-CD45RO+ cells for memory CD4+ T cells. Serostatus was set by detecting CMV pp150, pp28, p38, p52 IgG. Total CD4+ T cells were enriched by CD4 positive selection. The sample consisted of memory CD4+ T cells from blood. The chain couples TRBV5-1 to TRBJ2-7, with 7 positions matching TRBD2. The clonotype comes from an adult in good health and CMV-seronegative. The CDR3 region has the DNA TGCGCCAGCAGTTATACTAGCGACGCCTACGAGCAGTACTTC. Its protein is CASSYTSDAYEQYF.